Below, 15 T cell receptor beta chains from the same sample are listed, as sequenced in a study of T cell responses to AZD1222 COVID-19 vaccine. Here immunoSEQ multiplex PCR was the method, and the copy in TCRdb shows in-frame clones only, minus some. The data contain some 140,000 clones, roughly 90% of them singletons. Source: peripheral blood, taken on day 0 of AZD1222 vaccination. These receptors were taken from an adult in good health.

The chain has TRBV30 and TRBJ1-4, with D possibly TRBD1 on 5 matching bases. V lost 0 bases, J lost 0 bases, and 14 bases lay in between. Germline loops: CDR1 GTSNPN, CDR2 SVGIG (reference sequence). This CDR3 region has 17 residues. Written as DNA, the CDR3 is TGTGCCTGGAGTGTTGGAACAGGATTTGCAACTAATGAAAAACTGTTTTTT. Its protein is CAWSVGTGFATNEKLFF.

This clone was seen more than once but under ten times. The chain joins TRBV7-2 to TRBJ1-5; 9 nucleotides align to TRBD1. V lost 1 base and J lost 10; bases outside the gene matches: 8. The germline CDR1 and CDR2 sequences are SGHTA and FQGNSA. The CDR3 spans 15 residues. The CDR3 spells CASSLEGQGVTPQHF. The CDR3 DNA reads TGTGCCAGCAGCTTAGAGGGACAGGGCGTCACACCCCAGCATTTT.

This clone was recorded once. V usage is TRBV3-1 (or the pseudogene TRBV3-2) and J usage is TRBJ1-1; D unclear. Trimming shortened V by 4 bases and J by 5 bases, and 5 bases separated the two germline ends. The CDR3 runs to 11 residues. Germline CDR1 and CDR2: LGHDT and YNNKEL (reference sequence). CDR3 region: CASSLGTEAFF. DNA for the CDR3: TGTGCCAGCAGCCTAGGGACTGAAGCTTTCTTT.

This clone was seen a single time. J is TRBJ2-5 and V is TRBV5-4; the match to TRBD2 covers 7 bases. CDR1 and CDR2 from the germline V gene are SGHNT and YYREEE (reference sequence). V was pared by 0 bases and J by 6 bases, with 5 bases of the junction left unmatched. The CDR3 contains 14 residues. In DNA form, the CDR3 reads TGTGCCAGCAGCTTGGGACTCGGGGGGAAGACCCAGTACTTC. It codes for CASSLGLGGKTQYF.

This clone was observed once. The J gene is TRBJ1-4, the V gene TRBV19; 8 positions match TRBD1. V gave up 5 bases and J gave up 7 bases; unmatched junction bases: 9. Germline values: CDR1 LNHDA, CDR2 SQIVND (reference sequence). There are 15 residues in the CDR3. The DNA for the CDR3 is TGTGCCAGTAGTCCTCAGGGGGCGCGGAGTGAAAAACTGTTTTTT. Its translation is CASSPQGARSEKLFF. The full variable domain, with the rest looked up from reference TRBV19 and TRBJ1-4, is DGGITQSPKYLFRKEGQNVTLSCEQNLNHDAMYWYRQDPGQGLRLIYYSQIVNDFQKGDIAEGYSVSREKKESFPLTVTSAQKNPTAFYLCASSPQGARSEKLFFGSGTQLSVL.

The chain has TRBV7-7 and TRBJ2-3, with D uncertain. CDR1 is SSHAT, CDR2 FNYEAQ, per germline (reference sequence). The CDR3 spans 18 residues. The germline V and J ends were trimmed by 5 bases and 1 base, with 22 bases remaining between them. The DNA for the CDR3 is TGTGCCAGCAGCCCCGGTCGTTCGGTAGCAGGCCGCACAGATACGCAGTATTTT. This codes for CASSPGRSVAGRTDTQYF.

The rearrangement links TRBV30 to TRBJ2-3; TRBD2 matches at 7 bases. The CDR3 length is 14 residues. Per the germline V gene, CDR1 is GTSNPN and CDR2 is SVGIG (reference sequence). The J segment lost 3 bases and the V segment lost 0 bases, leaving 3 bases of the junction unmatched. The CDR3 is CAWSVVGGTDTQYF. CDR3 nucleotides: TGTGCCTGGAGTGTCGTGGGAGGGACAGATACGCAGTATTTT.

The V and J genes are TRBV19 and TRBJ1-5; 8 positions agree with TRBD1. This CDR3 spans 15 amino acids. Germline V gives CDR1 LNHDA, CDR2 SQIVND (reference sequence). J gave up 4 bases and V 4 bases, and 6 bases lay outside the gene matches. The CDR3, as DNA: TGTGCCAGTAGTACCCTCGGACAGGGAAATCAGCCCCAGCATTTT. Protein product: CASSTLGQGNQPQHF.

This chain connects TRBV7-2 to TRBJ2-7; 10 nucleotides align to TRBD2. Germline V gene sequence: CDR1 SGHTA, CDR2 FQGNSA. The J segment lost 1 base and the V segment lost 5 bases, leaving 8 bases of the junction unmatched. The CDR3 extends over 16 amino acids. In nucleotides, the CDR3 is TGTGCCAGCAGCGACGGGACTAGCGTAGGGTCCTACGAGCAGTACTTC. Translation gives CASSDGTSVGSYEQYF.

The V call is TRBV3-1 (or the pseudogene TRBV3-2), the J call TRBJ2-1; D might be TRBD2 (5 bases). The CDR3 extends over 16 amino acids. V was pared by 3 bases and J by 2 bases, with 14 bases between. Per the germline V gene, CDR1 is LGHDT and CDR2 is YNNKEL (reference sequence). The CDR3 protein is CASSQTTRLTYNEQFF. CDR3 nucleotide sequence: TGTGCCAGCAGCCAGACCACTAGGCTTACCTACAATGAGCAGTTCTTC.

This chain connects TRBV7-9 to TRBJ2-1, with D perhaps matching TRBD2 (6 bases). Germline CDR1 is SEHNR and CDR2 is FQNEAQ (reference sequence). Trimming took 5 bases from V and 0 from J, leaving 14 bases between them. The CDR3 length is 16 residues. CDR3 sequence: CASSVPDGSSYNEQFF. CDR3 DNA sequence: TGTGCCAGCAGCGTGCCCGACGGGAGCTCCTACAATGAGCAGTTCTTC.

The chain joins TRBV30 to TRBJ2-3; tentatively, D is TRBD1 (5 bases). CDR1 is GTSNPN and CDR2 is SVGIG in the germline V gene (reference sequence). Trimming shortened V by 2 bases and J by 2 bases, and 11 bases separated the two germline ends. CDR3 length: 14 residues. The CDR3 reads CAWSKGAFTDTQYF. DNA of the CDR3: TGTGCCTGGAGTAAAGGGGCTTTCACAGATACGCAGTATTTT.

J is TRBJ2-1 and V is TRBV27; TRBD2 matches at 7 bases. The trim removed 1 base at V and 0 bases at J, leaving 0 bases unmatched. Germline lookup yields CDR1 MNHEY and CDR2 SMNVEV (reference sequence). The CDR3 covers 15 residues. The DNA for the CDR3 is TGTGCCAGCAGTTTATGGGGGGGCTCCTACAATGAGCAGTTCTTC. As protein: CASSLWGGSYNEQFF.

V usage is TRBV28 and J usage is TRBJ2-2; 12 positions agree with TRBD2. Per germline, CDR1 MDHEN and CDR2 SYDVKM. The CDR3 extends over 16 amino acids. The V segment lost 4 bases and the J segment 6 bases; nucleotides outside the gene matches: 6. The CDR3 spells CASSSGTSGWAGELFF. CDR3 sequence (DNA): TGTGCCAGCAGTTCCGGGACTAGCGGGTGGGCCGGGGAGCTGTTTTTT.

This chain connects TRBV7-7 to TRBJ1-1; 7 bases line up with TRBD1. The CDR3 totals 15 residues. Germline V gives CDR1 SSHAT, CDR2 FNYEAQ (reference sequence). The DNA for the CDR3 is TGTGCTAGGAGAGGGACAGCCACCGCCAACCCTGAAGCTTTCTTT. This translates into CARRGTATANPEAFF. Filled out from reference TRBV7-7 and TRBJ1-1, the complete variable domain reads GAGVSQSPRYKVTKRGQDVTLRCDPISSHATLYWYQQALGQGPEFLTYFNYEAQPDKSGLPSDRFSAERPEGSISTLTIQRTEQRDSAMYRCARRGTATANPEAFFGQGTRLTVV.